The clone carrying this TCR beta chain is a singleton in its sample. Antigen: not known. A far larger clone is off by one base, so a read error is likely. Arm-PCR of CDR3 regions and iRepertoire HTBI primers were used to build TCR beta libraries. TCRdb re-derived calls from the multiplex PCR reads in MiXCR, one entry per CDR3 protein. The sample records under 500,000 distinct CDR3 sequences, less than 25% being singletons. Germline-derived CDR1 and CDR2 are MRHNA and SNTAGT. The length of the CDR3 is 13 residues. The data were obtained in a study of regulatory T cells in long-lasting Graves disease. Notes on the study in general: Persistent disease preferred TRBV28, TRBJ1-2 and TRBJ2-5.

As for time point: persistent/refractory GD, antithyroid drugs over 5 years with positive TRAb. The TCR library was made from RNA that had been extracted from PBMCs in TRIzol. This TCR was recovered from a female donor with Graves disease. The chain is built from TRBV6-4 and TRBJ1-1; a possible D gene is TRBD1 (6 bases). The sample in question was peripheral blood mononuclear cells (PBMCs), obtained when the disease was refractory, from a patient treated with antithyroid drugs. CDR3 sequence: CTSTRGGSSEAFF. In DNA, the CDR3 is TGTACCAGCACTCGAGGGGGGTCCTCCGAAGCTTTCTTT.